This TCR beta chain was identified during a study of identical twins. Findings and limits, study-wide: Zero-insertion findings could be partly confounded by invariant cells (MAIT and iNKT cells). Surplus twin overlap in beta out-of-frame sequences was less pronounced.

The table lists this clonotype with many counts. Its antigen remains unidentified. MiXCR, run by TCRdb on the 5' RACE reads, gives a single entry per CDR3 protein. Of some 710,000 distinct CDR3 sequences in the sample, around 6% were seen once. V was clipped by 2 bases and J by 2 bases, with 13 bases between them. CDR1 and CDR2 from the germline V gene are SGHAT and FQNNGV. CDR3 length: 16 residues. J is TRBJ2-1 and V is TRBV11-2; no clear D gene. Sequencing was done on a sample of naive T cells sorted from blood. The origin of this receptor is a man younger than 35 in good health. CDR3 region: CASSLPASYPYNEQFF. The CDR3, as DNA: TGTGCCAGCAGCTTACCAGCTAGTTATCCCTACAATGAGCAGTTCTTC.